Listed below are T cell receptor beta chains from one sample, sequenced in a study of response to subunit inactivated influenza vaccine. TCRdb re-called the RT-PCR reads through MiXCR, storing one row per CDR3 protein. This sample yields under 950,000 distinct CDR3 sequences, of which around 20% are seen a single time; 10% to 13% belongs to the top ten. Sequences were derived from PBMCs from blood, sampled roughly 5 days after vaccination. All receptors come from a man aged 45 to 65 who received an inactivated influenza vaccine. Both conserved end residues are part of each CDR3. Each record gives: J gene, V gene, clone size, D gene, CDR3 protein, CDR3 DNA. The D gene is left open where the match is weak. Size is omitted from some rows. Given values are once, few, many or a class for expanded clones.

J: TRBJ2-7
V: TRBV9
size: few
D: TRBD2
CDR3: CASSPSGGFYEQYF
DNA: TGTGCCAGCAGCCCTAGCGGAGGATTCTACGAGCAGTACTTC

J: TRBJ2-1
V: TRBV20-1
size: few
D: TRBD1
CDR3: CSARDLRGQGSGEQFF
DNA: TGCAGTGCTAGAGATTTAAGGGGACAGGGGTCTGGTGAGCAGTTCTTC

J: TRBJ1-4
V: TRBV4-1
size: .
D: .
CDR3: CASSHSREGEKLFF
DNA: TGCGCCAGCAGCCACTCCCGGGAGGGTGAAAAACTGTTTTTT

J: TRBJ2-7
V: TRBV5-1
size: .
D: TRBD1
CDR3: CASSPGTGLGTYEQYF
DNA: TGCGCCAGCAGTCCCGGGACAGGGTTGGGCACCTACGAGCAGTACTTC

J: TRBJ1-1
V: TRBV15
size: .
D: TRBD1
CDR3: CATSGTGAVEAFF
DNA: TGTGCCACCAGCGGGACAGGAGCCGTTGAAGCTTTCTTT

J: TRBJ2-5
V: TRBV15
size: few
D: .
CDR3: CATSRAGSPQETQYF
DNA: TGTGCCACCAGCAGAGCGGGCAGCCCCCAAGAGACCCAGTACTTC

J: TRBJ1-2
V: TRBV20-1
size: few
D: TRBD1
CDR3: CSATRPGQGNYGYTF
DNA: TGCAGTGCTACTAGACCGGGACAGGGTAACTATGGCTACACCTTC

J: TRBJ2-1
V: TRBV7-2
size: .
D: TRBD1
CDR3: CASSPTGTDYNEQFF
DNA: TGTGCCAGCAGCCCTACCGGGACAGACTACAATGAGCAGTTCTTC

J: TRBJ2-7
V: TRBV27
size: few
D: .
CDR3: CASSLDFWDTVFPSYEQYF
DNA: TGTGCCAGCAGTTTAGATTTTTGGGACACAGTTTTCCCCTCCTACGAGCAGTACTTC

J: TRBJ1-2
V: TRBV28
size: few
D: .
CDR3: CASSLSAADYGYTF
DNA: TGTGCCAGCAGTTTAAGTGCGGCAGACTATGGCTACACCTTC

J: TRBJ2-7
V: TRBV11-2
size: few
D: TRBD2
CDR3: CASSTGLAGISSYEQYF
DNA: TGTGCCAGCAGCACCGGACTAGCGGGGATCTCCTCCTACGAGCAGTACTTC

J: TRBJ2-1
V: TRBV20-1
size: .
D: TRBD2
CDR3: CSAPRTSGGPYNEQFF
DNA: TGCAGTGCTCCCCGGACTAGCGGGGGGCCTTACAATGAGCAGTTCTTC

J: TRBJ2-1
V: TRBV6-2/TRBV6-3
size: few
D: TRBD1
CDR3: CASTLAGTAYNEQFF
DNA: TGTGCCAGCACATTAGCTGGGACAGCCTACAATGAGCAGTTCTTC

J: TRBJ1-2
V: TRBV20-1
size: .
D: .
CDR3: CSAEDTGTYGYTF
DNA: TGCAGTGCTGAGGACACAGGCACATATGGCTACACCTTC

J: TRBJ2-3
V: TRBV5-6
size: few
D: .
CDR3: CASSLGPESTDTQYF
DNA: TGTGCCAGCAGCCTGGGACCGGAGTCCACAGATACGCAGTATTTT

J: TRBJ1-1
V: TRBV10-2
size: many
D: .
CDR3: CASMAGGGTEAFF
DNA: TGCGCCAGCATGGCGGGGGGAGGGACTGAAGCTTTCTTT

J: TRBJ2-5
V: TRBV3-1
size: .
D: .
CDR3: CASSQVKTELRETQYF
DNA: TGTGCCAGCAGCCAAGTCAAGACAGAGTTACGAGAGACCCAGTACTTC

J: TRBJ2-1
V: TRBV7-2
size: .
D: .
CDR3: CASSPPRTGYNEQFF
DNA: TGTGCCAGCAGCCCCCCTCGTACGGGGTACAATGAGCAGTTCTTC

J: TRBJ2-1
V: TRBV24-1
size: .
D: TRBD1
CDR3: CATSDFRGGSEQFF
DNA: TGTGCCACCAGTGATTTCCGAGGGGGCAGTGAGCAGTTCTTC

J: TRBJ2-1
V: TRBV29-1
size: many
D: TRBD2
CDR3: CSARPSSGHEQFF
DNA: TGCAGCGCCAGGCCTTCTAGCGGGCATGAGCAGTTCTTC

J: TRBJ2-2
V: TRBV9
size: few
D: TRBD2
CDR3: CASSVVGGGTGELFF
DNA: TGTGCCAGCAGCGTAGTTGGGGGGGGGACCGGGGAGCTGTTTTTT

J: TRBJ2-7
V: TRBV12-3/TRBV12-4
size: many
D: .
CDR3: CASSLEGNYEQYF
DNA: TGTGCCAGCAGTTTAGAGGGTAACTACGAGCAGTACTTC

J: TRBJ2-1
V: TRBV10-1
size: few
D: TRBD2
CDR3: CASTTRTGTSGGPSNEQFF
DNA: TGCGCCAGCACCACTAGGACCGGGACTAGCGGGGGGCCCTCCAATGAGCAGTTCTTC

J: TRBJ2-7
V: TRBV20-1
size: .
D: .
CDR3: CSASNVGSSYEQYF
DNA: TGCAGTGCTTCTAATGTGGGGAGCTCCTACGAGCAGTACTTC

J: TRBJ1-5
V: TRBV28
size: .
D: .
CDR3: CASSFSAHNQPQHF
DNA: TGTGCCAGCAGTTTCTCAGCGCACAATCAGCCCCAGCATTTT

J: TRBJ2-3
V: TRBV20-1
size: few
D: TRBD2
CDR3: CSARAAGGVKQYF
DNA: TGCAGTGCTAGAGCCGCGGGGGGGGTTAAGCAGTATTTT

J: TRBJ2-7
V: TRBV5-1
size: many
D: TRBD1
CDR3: CASNPGQGTYEQYF
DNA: TGCGCCAGTAACCCGGGACAGGGGACCTACGAGCAGTACTTC

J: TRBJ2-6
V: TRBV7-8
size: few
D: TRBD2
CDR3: CASSVGGAGANVLTF
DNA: TGTGCCAGCAGCGTTGGGGGGGCTGGGGCCAACGTCCTGACTTTC

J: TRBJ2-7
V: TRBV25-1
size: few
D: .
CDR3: CASSISRGPHEQYF
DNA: TGTGCCAGCAGTATCTCTAGGGGTCCCCACGAGCAGTACTTC

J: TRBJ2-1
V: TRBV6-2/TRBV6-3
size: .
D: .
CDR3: CASGFYRNDEQFF
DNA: TGTGCCAGCGGATTTTACAGAAACGATGAGCAGTTCTTC

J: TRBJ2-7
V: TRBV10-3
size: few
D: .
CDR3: CAISESGLRREQYF
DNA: TGTGCCATCAGTGAGTCGGGACTTCGGCGCGAGCAGTACTTC

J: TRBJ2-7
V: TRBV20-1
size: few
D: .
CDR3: CSARDTFTYEQYF
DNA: TGCAGTGCTAGGGACACCTTTACCTACGAGCAGTACTTC

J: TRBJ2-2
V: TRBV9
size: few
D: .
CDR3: CASSVGGRNGELFF
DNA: TGTGCCAGCAGCGTAGGGGGGAGGAACGGGGAGCTGTTTTTT

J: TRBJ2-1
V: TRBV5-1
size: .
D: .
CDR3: CASSSGGTSSYNEQFF
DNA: TGCGCCAGCAGCTCAGGGGGGACTAGCTCCTACAATGAGCAGTTCTTC

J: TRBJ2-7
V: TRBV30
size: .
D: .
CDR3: CAWRGTGRHYSYEQYF
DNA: TGTGCCTGGAGGGGAACGGGCAGGCACTACTCCTACGAGCAGTACTTC

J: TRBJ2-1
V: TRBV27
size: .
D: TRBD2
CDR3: CASSLLSGDGSNEQFF
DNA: TGTGCCAGCAGTTTACTAAGCGGGGATGGAAGCAATGAGCAGTTCTTC

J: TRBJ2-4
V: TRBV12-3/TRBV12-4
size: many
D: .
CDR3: CASSLDRGGNIQYF
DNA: TGTGCCAGCAGTTTAGACAGGGGGGGAAACATTCAGTACTTC

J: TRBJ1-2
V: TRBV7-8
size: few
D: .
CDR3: CASSKRSSTNGYTF
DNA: TGTGCCAGCAGCAAGAGGAGTTCGACTAATGGCTACACCTTC

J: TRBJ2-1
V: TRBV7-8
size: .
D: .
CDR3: CASSYKGRGHEQFF
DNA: TGTGCCAGCAGCTACAAGGGGCGGGGCCATGAGCAGTTCTTC

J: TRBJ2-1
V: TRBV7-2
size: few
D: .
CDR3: CASSPHQHNEQFF
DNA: TGTGCCAGCAGCCCTCACCAGCACAATGAGCAGTTCTTC

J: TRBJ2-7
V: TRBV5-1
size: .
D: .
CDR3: CASSFKTASYEQYF
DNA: TGCGCCAGCAGCTTTAAGACAGCCTCCTACGAGCAGTACTTC

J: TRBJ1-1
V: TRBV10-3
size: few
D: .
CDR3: CAISARGNTEAFF
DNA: TGTGCCATCAGTGCCCGAGGAAACACTGAAGCTTTCTTT

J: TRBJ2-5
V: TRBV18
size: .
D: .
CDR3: CASSPIQEETQYF
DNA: TGTGCCAGCTCACCAATTCAGGAAGAGACCCAGTACTTC

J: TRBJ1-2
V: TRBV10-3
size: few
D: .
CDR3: CAIAGFRGEGGYTF
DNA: TGTGCCATCGCGGGATTCCGCGGGGAGGGAGGCTACACCTTC

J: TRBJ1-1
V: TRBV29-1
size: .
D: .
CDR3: CSVEDYRDFWNTEAFF
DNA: TGCAGCGTTGAGGATTACAGGGATTTTTGGAACACTGAAGCTTTCTTT

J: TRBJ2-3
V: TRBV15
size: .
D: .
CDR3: CATSRDARGVSTDTQYF
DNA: TGTGCCACCAGCAGAGATGCCCGAGGAGTTAGCACAGATACGCAGTATTTT

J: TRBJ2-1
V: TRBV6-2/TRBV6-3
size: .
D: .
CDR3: CASKGMGSNEQFF
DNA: TGTGCCAGCAAAGGGATGGGGTCAAACGAGCAGTTCTTC

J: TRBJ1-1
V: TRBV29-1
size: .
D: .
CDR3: CSVARANTEAFF
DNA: TGCAGCGTCGCCCGGGCTAACACTGAAGCTTTCTTT

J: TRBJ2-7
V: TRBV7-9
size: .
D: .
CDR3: CASSLGAVYSSYEQYF
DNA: TGTGCCAGCAGCTTAGGGGCAGTCTACAGCTCCTACGAGCAGTACTTC

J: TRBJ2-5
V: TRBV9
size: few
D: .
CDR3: CASSVGGGDGTQYF
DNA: TGTGCCAGCAGCGTAGGCGGCGGGGATGGGACCCAGTACTTC

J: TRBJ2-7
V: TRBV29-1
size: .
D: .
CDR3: CSVEVGYPAYEQYF
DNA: TGCAGCGTTGAAGTCGGCTATCCCGCCTACGAGCAGTACTTC